These T cell receptor beta chains were read from a single sample in a study of T cell responses to AZD1222 COVID-19 vaccine. Measured with immunoSEQ multiplex PCR; TCRdb has only the in-frame clones, and not every one. The sample has about 120,000 clones, roughly 90% seen once. The specimen comprised peripheral blood, sampled on day 0 of AZD1222 vaccination. The source is an adult in good health. Each CDR3 is given with its conserved first and last residue. The D gene is left open where the match is weak. Some rows have no size entry. The others give once, few or many, or a class for an expanded clone.

D	size	V	J	DNA	CDR3
.	.	TRBV11-3	TRBJ1-6	TGTGCCAGCAGCTTAGTCCGAGGTAATTCACCCCTCCACTTT	CASSLVRGNSPLHF
TRBD1	.	TRBV10-3	TRBJ2-3	TGTGCCATCAGTGCGGGACAGGGCTCCACAGATACGCAGTATTTT	CAISAGQGSTDTQYF
.	.	TRBV11-2	TRBJ1-2	TGTGCCAGCACCTTGGGGCTGGGCCCCTTGCTTTATGGCTACACCTTC	CASTLGLGPLLYGYTF
TRBD1	.	TRBV27	TRBJ2-7	TGTGCCAGCAGTCCCCTCGGACAGGGGGCCGAGCAGTACTTC	CASSPLGQGAEQYF
TRBD2	.	TRBV18	TRBJ2-5	TGTGCCAGTACTAGCGCGGCGGAAGAGACCCAGTACTTC	CASTSAAEETQYF
.	.	TRBV7-9	TRBJ2-5	TGTGCCAGCAGCTTATTTAACAGTGTATTCGCCGAGACCCAGTACTTC	CASSLFNSVFAETQYF
.	.	TRBV18	TRBJ2-5	TGTGCCAGCTCACCTCAGCGGCAAGAGACCCAGTACTTC	CASSPQRQETQYF
TRBD1	.	TRBV28	TRBJ1-1	TGTGCCAGCAAAACAGGGGGCGTGGCCACTGAAGCTTTCTTT	CASKTGGVATEAFF
.	.	TRBV4-3	TRBJ1-6	TGCGCCAGCAGCCAAGACCGGGACGGGATGAATAATTCACCCCTCCACTTT	CASSQDRDGMNNSPLHF
.	.	TRBV2	TRBJ2-4	TGTGCCAGCAGTGAAGAAGCCCCTGGCATTCAGTACTTC	CASSEEAPGIQYF
.	.	TRBV7-2	TRBJ1-2	TGTGCCAGCAGCTTAGCGACCCGTAACTATGGCTACACCTTC	CASSLATRNYGYTF
.	.	TRBV6-6	TRBJ2-7	TGTGCCAGCAGTTATTTGCAGGGCCCTCACCCCTACGAGCAGTACTTC	CASSYLQGPHPYEQYF
TRBD2	.	TRBV28	TRBJ2-1	TGTGCCAGCAGTCCCCAGGGGCTAGCGGGTAACAATGAGCAGTTCTTC	CASSPQGLAGNNEQFF
.	.	TRBV2	TRBJ1-1	TGTGCCAGCAGTGGGTTGGGACGGAGGAACACTGAAGCTTTCTTT	CASSGLGRRNTEAFF
TRBD2	.	TRBV11-2	TRBJ2-1	TGTGCCAGCAGCTTTAGAACTAGCGGGAGGGGAAATGAGCAGTTCTTC	CASSFRTSGRGNEQFF
TRBD1	.	TRBV11-2	TRBJ1-1	TGTGCCAGCAGCTTGGGACCCTGGACAGGGAACACTGAAGCTTTCTTT	CASSLGPWTGNTEAFF
TRBD2	.	TRBV19	TRBJ2-3	TGTGCCAGTAGTATAGAGATAGCGGGGGGCACAGATACGCAGTATTTT	CASSIEIAGGTDTQYF
.	few	TRBV6-1	TRBJ2-2	TGTGCCAGCAGTGAAGCGGGGACAACGAACACCGGGGAGCTGTTTTTT	CASSEAGTTNTGELFF
TRBD1	.	TRBV2	TRBJ1-2	TGTGCCAGCACTGACACAGGGGGCCACTATGGCTACACCTTC	CASTDTGGHYGYTF
TRBD1	once	TRBV7-2	TRBJ2-7	TGTGCCAGCAGCCCGGAGGCGGACAGGGGGCGAATTTACTACGAGCAGTACTTC	CASSPEADRGRIYYEQYF
TRBD1	.	TRBV7-2	TRBJ2-7	TGTGCCAGCAGTCGGACAGGGGGTGTAGAGCAGTACTTC	CASSRTGGVEQYF
.	once	TRBV15	TRBJ2-7	TGTGCCACCAGCAGAGGGATTGGGCGTGGGGACGAGCAGTACTTC	CATSRGIGRGDEQYF
.	.	TRBV28	TRBJ1-1	TGTGCCAGCAGTAGTCCGGGGGGAAGGACTGAAGCTTTCTTT	CASSSPGGRTEAFF
.	.	TRBV28	TRBJ1-2	TGTGCCAGCAGTTTATTATCTTATAACTATGGCTACACCTTC	CASSLLSYNYGYTF
.	once	TRBV28	TRBJ2-7	TGTGCCAGCAGCGCCGGCGGGTACTCGAGCTCCTACGAGCAGTACTTC	CASSAGGYSSSYEQYF
TRBD1	.	TRBV9	TRBJ2-1	TGTGCCAGCAGCGTAGCTAGGGGACAGGGATACAATGAGCAGTTCTTC	CASSVARGQGYNEQFF
.	.	TRBV5-8	TRBJ2-7	TGTGCCAGCAGCCGGACACTCTACGAGCAGTACTTC	CASSRTLYEQYF
TRBD1	.	TRBV2	TRBJ1-5	TGTGCCGTCAGCGAGGGGGCTAACGTCGATGGGCCCCAGCATTTT	CAVSEGANVDGPQHF
.	.	TRBV27	TRBJ2-5	TGTGCCAGCAGTTCGGCCCGGGACTCCAAAGAGACCCAGTACTTC	CASSSARDSKETQYF
.	.	TRBV11-2	TRBJ1-4	TGTGCCAGCAGCTTAGATCGGACCCAAAAACTGTTTTTT	CASSLDRTQKLFF
.	.	TRBV6-5	TRBJ2-5	TGTGCCAGCAGTTACATCGGACAGCAAGAGACCCAGTACTTC	CASSYIGQQETQYF
TRBD1	.	TRBV11-3	TRBJ2-1	TGTGCCAGCAGCTTAGGACAGGGGGCGGGAGAGCAGTTCTTC	CASSLGQGAGEQFF
TRBD1	.	TRBV6-1	TRBJ1-5	TGTGCCAGCAGTGACCCGATCCGACAGGGATGGCGCAATCAGCCCCAGCATTTT	CASSDPIRQGWRNQPQHF
.	.	TRBV5-4	TRBJ1-2	TGTGCCAGCAGCTTGGAATTTTTGGGACCCGATGGCTACACCTTC	CASSLEFLGPDGYTF
TRBD1	.	TRBV10-3	TRBJ1-5	TGTGCCATCAAGTCGGGCAGGGGGTCGGATCAGCCCCAGCATTTT	CAIKSGRGSDQPQHF
.	.	TRBV15	TRBJ1-6	TGTGCCACCAGGGCCTATAATTCACCCCTCCACTTT	CATRAYNSPLHF
.	.	TRBV5-1	TRBJ1-3	TGCGCCAGCAGCTTGGGAAGCCTCTCTGGAAACACCATATATTTT	CASSLGSLSGNTIYF
.	.	TRBV7-2	TRBJ1-1	TGTGCCAGCAGCCGTGACTTGAACACTGAAGCTTTCTTT	CASSRDLNTEAFF
TRBD1	.	TRBV6-5	TRBJ1-2	TGTGCCAGCAGCTACGGACAGGCTAACTATGGCTACACCTTC	CASSYGQANYGYTF
.	.	TRBV7-9	TRBJ1-3	TGTGCCAGCAGCTTAGCGGGGGGCTCTGGAAACACCATATATTTT	CASSLAGGSGNTIYF
.	.	TRBV13	TRBJ2-3	TGTGCCAGCAGCTTGGTACCAGATACGCAGTATTTT	CASSLVPDTQYF
.	.	TRBV18	TRBJ1-2	TGTGCCAGCTCACCCGCCATACTGGATGGCTACACCTTC	CASSPAILDGYTF
TRBD2	.	TRBV4-3	TRBJ2-2	TGCGCCAGCAGCCAAGATTTTGGGGGGGCCGGGGAGCTGTTTTTT	CASSQDFGGAGELFF
.	.	TRBV6-2/TRBV6-3	TRBJ2-3	TGTGCCAGCAGTTTAGAGTCGGGAGAGGCCGATACGCAGTATTTT	CASSLESGEADTQYF
.	.	TRBV25-1	TRBJ2-7	TGTGCCAGCAGTGAGTCCTCGGGTTTTCTCTACGAGCAGTACTTC	CASSESSGFLYEQYF
TRBD2	.	TRBV28	TRBJ2-7	TGTGCCAGCAGTTTAGCGGGGGGGCGATCCTACGAGCAGTACTTC	CASSLAGGRSYEQYF
TRBD1	.	TRBV28	TRBJ1-1	TGTGCCAGCAGTTGGGACAGGGGGAGGACTGAAGCTTTCTTT	CASSWDRGRTEAFF
.	.	TRBV5-8	TRBJ1-2	TGTGCCAGCAGTCCAAAAGGGCTGATCTATGGCTACACCTTC	CASSPKGLIYGYTF
TRBD1	once	TRBV6-1	TRBJ1-1	TGTGCCAGCAGTGAAGTTGGGACAGGGTTCGCTTTCTTT	CASSEVGTGFAFF
.	.	TRBV11-2	TRBJ2-2	TGTGCCAGCAGCCCAATTTTCGGGGCAACGGGGGCCGGGGAGCTGTTTTTT	CASSPIFGATGAGELFF
.	.	TRBV5-5	TRBJ1-2	TGTGCCAGCAGCTTGGACTACTGGGGTGGCTACACCTTC	CASSLDYWGGYTF
TRBD1	.	TRBV28	TRBJ1-1	TGTGCCAGCAGTCCCTGGACAGGGAGTCGCACTGAAGCTTTCTTT	CASSPWTGSRTEAFF
TRBD2	.	TRBV28	TRBJ2-2	TGTGCCAGCAGAGCCCTAGCGGGAGGGCGCGGGGAGCTGTTTTTT	CASRALAGGRGELFF
.	once	TRBV6-2/TRBV6-3	TRBJ2-1	TGTGCCAGCAGTTATGTGGGGCGGGGTGAGCAGTTCTTC	CASSYVGRGEQFF
.	few	TRBV11-2	TRBJ2-2	TGTGCCAGCAGCTGGCCAAGGGTTAACACCGGGGAGCTGTTTTTT	CASSWPRVNTGELFF
.	.	TRBV18	TRBJ1-2	TGTGCCAGCTCACCACCGCAGAGTGGCTACACCTTC	CASSPPQSGYTF
.	.	TRBV5-4	TRBJ1-1	TGTGCCAGCAGCTTAGACGAGGACACTGAAGCTTTCTTT	CASSLDEDTEAFF
TRBD1	.	TRBV29-1	TRBJ2-7	TGCAGCGTTGATATACCGGGACAGGGCTACGAGCAGTACTTC	CSVDIPGQGYEQYF
TRBD1	.	TRBV6-5	TRBJ1-2	TGTGCCAGCAGTTCCGACAGGGGGCTCTATGGCTACACCTTC	CASSSDRGLYGYTF
.	.	TRBV3-1/TRBV3-2	TRBJ2-4	TGTGCCAGCAGCCTATCAGGGGGACTGGTAGCCAAAAACATTCAGTACTTC	CASSLSGGLVAKNIQYF